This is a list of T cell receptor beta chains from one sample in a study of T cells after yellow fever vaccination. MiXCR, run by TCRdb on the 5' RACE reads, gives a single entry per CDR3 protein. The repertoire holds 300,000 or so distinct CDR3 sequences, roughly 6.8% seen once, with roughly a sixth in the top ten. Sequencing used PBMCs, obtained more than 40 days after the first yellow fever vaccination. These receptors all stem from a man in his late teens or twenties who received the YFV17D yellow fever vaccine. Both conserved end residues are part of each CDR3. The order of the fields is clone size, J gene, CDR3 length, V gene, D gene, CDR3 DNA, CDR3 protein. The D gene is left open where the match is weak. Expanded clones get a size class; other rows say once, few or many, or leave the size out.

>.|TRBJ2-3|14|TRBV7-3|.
TGTGCCAGCAGCTTAACGAAAGGCACCGATACGCAGTATTTT
CASSLTKGTDTQYF
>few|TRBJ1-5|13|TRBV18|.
TGTGCCAGCTCACCGGCGCCAAATCAGCCCCAGCATTTT
CASSPAPNQPQHF
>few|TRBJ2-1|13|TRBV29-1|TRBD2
TGCAGCGGGAGCGGGGGGGCAAACAATGAGCAGTTCTTC
CSGSGGANNEQFF
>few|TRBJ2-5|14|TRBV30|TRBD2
TGTGCCTGGAGTGGGGGGGGAACCCAAGAAACCCAGTACTTC
CAWSGGGTQETQYF
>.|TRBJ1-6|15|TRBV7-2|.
TGTGCCAGCAGCTTAGTACCGGGTTGGAATTCACCCCTCCACTTT
CASSLVPGWNSPLHF
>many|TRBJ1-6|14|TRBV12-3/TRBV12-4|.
TGTGCCAGCAGCCCCCGTCTCGGAAATTCACCCCTCCACTTT
CASSPRLGNSPLHF
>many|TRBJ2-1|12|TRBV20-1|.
TGCAGTGCTAGAGCAGAAGTCAATGAGCAGTTCTTC
CSARAEVNEQFF
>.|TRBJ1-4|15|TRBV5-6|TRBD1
TGTGCCAGCAGCCTCGGGACAGCGTATACTGAAAAACTGTTTTTT
CASSLGTAYTEKLFF
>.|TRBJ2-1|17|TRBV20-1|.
TGCTGCGCTAGATATGGGGGTGGTTACCTAAACTATAATGAGCAGTTCTTC
CCARYGGGYLNYNEQFF
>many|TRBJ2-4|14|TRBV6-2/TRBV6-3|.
TGTGCCAGCAGTTATTGGGGCGGGTCTAACATTCAGTACTTC
CASSYWGGSNIQYF
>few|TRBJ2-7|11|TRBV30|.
TGTGCCTGGAGTGGGATATGGAAGCAGTACTTC
CAWSGIWKQYF
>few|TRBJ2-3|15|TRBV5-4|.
TGTGCCAGCAGTCTGCTCGGCCAGGGGCTGGATACGCAGTATTTT
CASSLLGQGLDTQYF
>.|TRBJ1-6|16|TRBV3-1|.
TGTGCCAGCAGACTTTGGGACGGGGGAAAGAATTCACCCCTCCACTTT
CASRLWDGGKNSPLHF
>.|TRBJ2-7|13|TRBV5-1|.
TGCGCCAGCAGCCCTTGGGGTTCCTACGAGCAGTACTTC
CASSPWGSYEQYF
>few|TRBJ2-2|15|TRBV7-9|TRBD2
TGTGCCAGCAGCGAGACTAGCGCCACGCCTCCAGAGCTGTTTTTT
CASSETSATPPELFF
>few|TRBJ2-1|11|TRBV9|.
TGTGCCAGCAGCGTAGAAGTGGAGCAGTTCTTC
CASSVEVEQFF
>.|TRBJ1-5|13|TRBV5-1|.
TGCGCCAGCAGCTTGGAGCCCAATCAGCCCCAGCATTTT
CASSLEPNQPQHF
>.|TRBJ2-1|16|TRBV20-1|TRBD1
TGCAGTGCTAGAGATCTCAAAGGACAGGGGATGGATGAGCAGTTCTTC
CSARDLKGQGMDEQFF
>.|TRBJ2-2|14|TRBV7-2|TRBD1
TGTGCCAGCAGTGATGACAGGGGCACCGGGGAGCTGTTTTTT
CASSDDRGTGELFF
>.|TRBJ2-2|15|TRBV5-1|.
TGCGCCAGCGGCTTGGCAGTATCTTACACCGGGGAGCTGTTTTTT
CASGLAVSYTGELFF
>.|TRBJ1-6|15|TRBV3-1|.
TGTGCCAGCAGCCAAGAACCTAGGGGTCGGTCACCCCTCCACTTT
CASSQEPRGRSPLHF
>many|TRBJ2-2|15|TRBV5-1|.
TGCGCCAGCAGCTTGGCCTGGGAGCCCACCGGGGAGCTGTTTTTT
CASSLAWEPTGELFF
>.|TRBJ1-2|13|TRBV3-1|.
TGTGCCAGCAGCCCCCGGGACCACTATGGCTACACCTTC
CASSPRDHYGYTF
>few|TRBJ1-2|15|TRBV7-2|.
TGTGCCAGCAGCTTCAACAGGGTCGTTAACTATGGCTACACCTTC
CASSFNRVVNYGYTF
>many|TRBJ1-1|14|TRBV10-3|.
TGTGCCATCAGTGAGGGGGGCTCGGGCACTGAAGCTTTCTTT
CAISEGGSGTEAFF
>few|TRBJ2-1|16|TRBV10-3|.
TGTGCCATCAGTGTTGATAACGGGACAACCCGCGGGGAGCAGTTCTTC
CAISVDNGTTRGEQFF
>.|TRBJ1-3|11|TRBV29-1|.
TGCAGCGTTAACCCCCGTGACACCATATATTTT
CSVNPRDTIYF
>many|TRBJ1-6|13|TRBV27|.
TGTGCCAGCAGTTTATACAGGGATTCACCCCTCCACTTT
CASSLYRDSPLHF
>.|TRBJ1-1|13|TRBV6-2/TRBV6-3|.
TGTGCCAGCGGGGGAATGGTGTACACTGAAGCTTTCTTT
CASGGMVYTEAFF
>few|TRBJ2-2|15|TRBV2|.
TGTGCCAGCACCTCGGGACTTCAGAACACCGGGGAGCTGTTTTTT
CASTSGLQNTGELFF
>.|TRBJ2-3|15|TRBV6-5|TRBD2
TGTGCCAGCAGTTTGGCGGGAGGGGAGACAGATACGCAGTATTTT
CASSLAGGETDTQYF
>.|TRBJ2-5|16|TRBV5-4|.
TGTGCCAGCAGCTCGAAGACCGGGCCGATGCAAGAGACCCAGTACTTC
CASSSKTGPMQETQYF
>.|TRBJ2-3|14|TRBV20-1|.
TGCAGTGCTAGAGGTCCCCTTGGCGGTGATACGCAGTATTTT
CSARGPLGGDTQYF
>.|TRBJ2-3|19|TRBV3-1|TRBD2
TGTGCCAGCAGCCAAGAAACAGGACTAGCGGGGAGATACACAGATACGCAGTATTTT
CASSQETGLAGRYTDTQYF
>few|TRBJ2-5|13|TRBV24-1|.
TGTGCCACCAGTGGTCTTACTAGAGAGACCCAGTACTTC
CATSGLTRETQYF
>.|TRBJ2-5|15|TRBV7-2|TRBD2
TGTGCCAGCAGCTTGGGGACTAGCGGCTTTGAGACCCAGTACTTC
CASSLGTSGFETQYF
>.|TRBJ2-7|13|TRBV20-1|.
TGCAGTGCGCCAAACAGGGAAACCTACGAGCAGTACTTC
CSAPNRETYEQYF
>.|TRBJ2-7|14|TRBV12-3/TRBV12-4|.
TGTGCCAGCAGTTTAGCGCAAAGGGCGGAGGAGCAGTACTTC
CASSLAQRAEEQYF
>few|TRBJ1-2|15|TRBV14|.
TGTGCCAGCAGCCAAGATCGGTCGGGGGACTATGGCTACACCTTC
CASSQDRSGDYGYTF
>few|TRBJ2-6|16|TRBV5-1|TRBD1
TGCGCCAGCAGCTTGTCAGGGGGAACTGGGGCCAACGTCCTGACTTTC
CASSLSGGTGANVLTF
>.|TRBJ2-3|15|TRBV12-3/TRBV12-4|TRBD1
TGTGCCACGTTGAGGGACAGCTCTAGCACAGATACGCAGTATTTT
CATLRDSSSTDTQYF
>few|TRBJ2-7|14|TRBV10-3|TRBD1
TGTGCCATCACCAACGGGACAGGGTACTACGAGCAGTACTTC
CAITNGTGYYEQYF
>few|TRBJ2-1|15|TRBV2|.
TGTGCCAGCAGTGAAGGGAAGGGTAACTACAATGAGCAGTTCTTC
CASSEGKGNYNEQFF
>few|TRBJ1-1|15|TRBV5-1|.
TGCGCCAGCAGCTTCGGGGGCTGGGGGAGGGCTGAAGCTTTCTTT
CASSFGGWGRAEAFF
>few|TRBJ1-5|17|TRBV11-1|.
TGTGCCAGCAGCTACCACCTATCGGGGCCTACTAGGCAGCCCCAGCATTTT
CASSYHLSGPTRQPQHF
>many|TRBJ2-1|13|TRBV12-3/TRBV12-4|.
TGTGCCAGCAGTTTAGGGACAGTCAATGAGCAGTTCTTC
CASSLGTVNEQFF
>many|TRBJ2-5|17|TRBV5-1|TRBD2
TGCGCCAGCAGCCTTCTGGGCGGGGGGGTCGGAAGAGAGACCCAGTACTTC
CASSLLGGGVGRETQYF
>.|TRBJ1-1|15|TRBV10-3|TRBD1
TGTGCCATCAGTGAAACAGGGGGCTATAACACTGAAGCTTTCTTT
CAISETGGYNTEAFF
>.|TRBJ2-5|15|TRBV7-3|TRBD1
TGTGCCAGCAGCTTAAGTGCTGGACAGGAGGAGACCCAGTACTTC
CASSLSAGQEETQYF